This is a list of T cell receptor beta chains from one sample in a study of blood T cells in healthy people across ages. MiXCR, run by TCRdb on the 5' RACE reads, gives a single entry per CDR3 protein. Of 380,000 or so distinct CDR3 sequences listed, 50% to 60% are singletons. The source material was blood. All receptors come from a man in his 60s in good health. Each CDR3 is given with its conserved first and last residue. A D gene is named only where the DNA matches it firmly. Some rows mark clone size as missing; the rest say once, few, many or name a class of expanded clone.

j_call: TRBJ2-4; cdr3_length: 16; v_call: TRBV25-1; d_call: TRBD1; clone_size: -; cdr3_nt: TGTGCCAGCAGTGAAGACAGGGAATTGGCCAAAAACATTCAGTACTTC; cdr3_aa: CASSEDRELAKNIQYF
j_call: TRBJ2-5; cdr3_length: 12; v_call: TRBV20-1; d_call: -; clone_size: few; cdr3_nt: TGCAGTGCTAGAGGGAGACTGGAGACCCAGTACTTC; cdr3_aa: CSARGRLETQYF
j_call: TRBJ2-5; cdr3_length: 16; v_call: TRBV12-3/TRBV12-4; d_call: TRBD2; clone_size: -; cdr3_nt: TGTGCCAGCAGTCCCGGGACTAGCGGGAGGCCGGGGGCCCAGTACTTC; cdr3_aa: CASSPGTSGRPGAQYF
j_call: TRBJ2-7; cdr3_length: 13; v_call: TRBV20-1; d_call: -; clone_size: few; cdr3_nt: TGCAGTGCTAGGGTACAGGGTTCCTACGAGCAGTACTTC; cdr3_aa: CSARVQGSYEQYF
j_call: TRBJ2-3; cdr3_length: 18; v_call: TRBV6-1; d_call: TRBD2; clone_size: few; cdr3_nt: TGTGCCAGCTCCACGCGCCGGTTGACTAGCGGGGGCACAGATACGCAGTATTTT; cdr3_aa: CASSTRRLTSGGTDTQYF
j_call: TRBJ2-6; cdr3_length: 15; v_call: TRBV29-1; d_call: -; clone_size: few; cdr3_nt: TGCAGCGTTGAAGGTGGGGCGCCTGGGGCCAACGTCCTGACTTTC; cdr3_aa: CSVEGGAPGANVLTF
j_call: TRBJ2-3; cdr3_length: 14; v_call: TRBV6-5; d_call: -; clone_size: -; cdr3_nt: TGTGCCAGCAGTTATGCCGGGATACAAGATACGCAGTATTTT; cdr3_aa: CASSYAGIQDTQYF
j_call: TRBJ1-1; cdr3_length: 14; v_call: TRBV7-2; d_call: -; clone_size: -; cdr3_nt: TGTGCCAGCAGCAACAACAGGGTGAGAACGGAAGCTTTCTTT; cdr3_aa: CASSNNRVRTEAFF
j_call: TRBJ2-7; cdr3_length: 15; v_call: TRBV3-1; d_call: TRBD2; clone_size: -; cdr3_nt: TGTGCCAGCAGCCGGCGGGGGGCTCTGGGGAATGAGCAGTACTTC; cdr3_aa: CASSRRGALGNEQYF
j_call: TRBJ2-1; cdr3_length: 14; v_call: TRBV27; d_call: -; clone_size: -; cdr3_nt: TGTGCCAGCAGTCCTCGTAAAAGGACCGGTGAGCAGTTCTTC; cdr3_aa: CASSPRKRTGEQFF
j_call: TRBJ2-5; cdr3_length: 12; v_call: TRBV6-2/TRBV6-3; d_call: -; clone_size: -; cdr3_nt: TGTGCCAGCAGTCCCATGTTGGGGACCCAGTACTTC; cdr3_aa: CASSPMLGTQYF
j_call: TRBJ2-2; cdr3_length: 16; v_call: TRBV18; d_call: -; clone_size: -; cdr3_nt: TGTGCCAGCTCACCCCCCAGGGCCCCGGACACCGGGGAGCTGTTTTTT; cdr3_aa: CASSPPRAPDTGELFF